This T cell receptor beta chain was captured in a study of T cells in Graves' hyperthyroidism and ophthalmopathy. Study-wide points: A model built on 13 V-J features separated ophthalmopathy from stable hyperthyroidism.

Using more than 7.5 ml of fresh peripheral blood, PBMCs were prepared. Template material for amplifying TCR beta CDR3 regions consisted of RNA transcripts. A first-round RT-PCR of the TCR CDR3 used the HTBI primer set. MiXCR, run by TCRdb on the multiplex PCR reads, gives a single entry per CDR3 protein. Found here are approximately 400,000 distinct CDR3 sequences, roughly 14% of them singletons; the top ten hold around 20%. This clonotype was seen repeatedly, ten times or more. Its specificity is unknown. This TCR derives from a young woman with Graves' ophthalmopathy. The sequenced sample was blood.

Here the CDR3 DNA reads TGTGCCAGCAGCGTAGCTCCGGACAGAAAGATGTACGAGCAGTACTTC. Translating it yields CASSVAPDRKMYEQYF. This chain connects TRBV9 to TRBJ2-7, with D maybe TRBD1 (6 bases). Germline V gives CDR1 SGDLS, CDR2 YYNGEE. This CDR3 region has 16 residues. V lost 0 bases and J lost 4, with 17 bases in between.